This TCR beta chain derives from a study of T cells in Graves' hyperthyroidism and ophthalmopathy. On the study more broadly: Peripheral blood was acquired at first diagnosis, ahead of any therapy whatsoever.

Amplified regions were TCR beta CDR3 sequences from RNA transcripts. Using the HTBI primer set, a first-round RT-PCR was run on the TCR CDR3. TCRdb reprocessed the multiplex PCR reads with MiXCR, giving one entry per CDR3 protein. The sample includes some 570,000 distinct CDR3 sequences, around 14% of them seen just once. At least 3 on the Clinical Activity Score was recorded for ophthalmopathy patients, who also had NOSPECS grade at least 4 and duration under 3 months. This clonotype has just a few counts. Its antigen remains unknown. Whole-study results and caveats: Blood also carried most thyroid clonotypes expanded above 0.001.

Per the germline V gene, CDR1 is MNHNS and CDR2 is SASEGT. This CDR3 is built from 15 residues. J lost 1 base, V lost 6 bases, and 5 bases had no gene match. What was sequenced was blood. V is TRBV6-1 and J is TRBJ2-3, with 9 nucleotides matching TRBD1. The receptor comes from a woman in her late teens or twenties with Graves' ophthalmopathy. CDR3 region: CASSRTGARTDTQYF. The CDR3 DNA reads TGTGCCAGCAGCCGGACAGGGGCCCGCACAGATACGCAGTATTTT.